Below, one T cell receptor beta chain is given with its context. This sample was included in a study of CD8 T cells in Susac syndrome. Study details: Each patient with Susac syndrome, at the time of blood draw, was therapy-naive, on corticosteroids, or on intravenous immunoglobulin alone.

RNA, at about 0.5 to 1 ug, was reverse transcribed with random hexamers. By means of immunoSEQ multiplex PCR, TCR beta CDR3 spanning 54 Vbeta and 13 Jbeta underwent amplification. Via MiXCR, TCRdb re-called the immunoSEQ multiplex PCR reads, giving one row per CDR3 protein. The top ten clones hold 0.16% of a sample with about 150,000 distinct CDR3 sequences, 90% to 95% of them seen once. CDR3 length: 13 residues. Germline CDR1 SNHLY, CDR2 FYNNEI. The V and J ends lost 1 base and 7 bases respectively, with 8 bases between them. V is TRBV2 and J is TRBJ2-1; D gene uncertain. Sequencing was done on a sample of CD4+ T cells from PBMCs. The source is a human donor with Susac syndrome. This CDR3 reads CASSEVTANEQFF. The DNA for the CDR3 is TGTGCCAGCAGTGAAGTGACGGCGAATGAGCAGTTCTTC.